Below are 28 T cell receptor beta chains sequenced from a single sample in a study of blood T cell repertoires in COVID-19. Some clones are missing from TCRdb's copy, which holds only in-frame ones; the method was immunoSEQ multiplex PCR. Among roughly 200,000 clones listed, over 75% were seen once. The sequenced sample was peripheral blood. The receptors shown here come from a woman older than 75 with active or convalescent COVID-19.

The chain recombines TRBV20-1 with TRBJ1-2; possible D gene TRBD1, 5 bases. The germline V gene has CDR1 DFQATT and CDR2 SNEGSKA (reference sequence). CDR3 length: 11 residues. V was trimmed by 3 bases and J by 8 bases, leaving 10 bases between them. The CDR3 nucleotides read TGCAGTGCTAGTCAGGGTTGGGGCTACACCTTC. It specifies CSASQGWGYTF.

This clone was observed a single time. The chain is built from TRBV5-1 and TRBJ2-1, with 9 bases matching TRBD2. Germline V gives CDR1 SGHRS, CDR2 YFSETQ. The CDR3 has 16 amino acids. With 2 bases clipped from V and 9 bases from J, the junction kept 12 bases outside the gene matches. The CDR3 sequence: CASSLPRGGLSSEQFF. In DNA, the CDR3 is TGCGCCAGCAGCTTACCGCGGGGGGGCCTTTCCTCTGAGCAGTTCTTC. Full variable domain (missing parts from reference TRBV5-1 and TRBJ2-1): KAGVTQTPRYLIKTRGQQVTLSCSPISGHRSVSWYQQTPGQGLQFLFEYFSETQRNKGNFPGRFSGRQFSNSRSEMNVSTLELGDSALYLCASSLPRGGLSSEQFFGPGTRLTVL.

The V and J genes are TRBV7-9 and TRBJ1-3; D might be TRBD1 (6 bases). The CDR3 covers 14 residues. Per germline, CDR1 SEHNR and CDR2 FQNEAQ (reference sequence). V gave up 5 bases and J gave up 2 bases, with 10 bases separating them. CDR3 loop: CASSLQGTGNTIYF. For the CDR3, the DNA is TGTGCCAGCAGCCTACAGGGAACTGGAAACACCATATATTTT.

The table lists this clone with a few counts. V is TRBV5-1 and J is TRBJ1-2; 9 bases align to TRBD1. Germline CDR1 SGHRS, CDR2 YFSETQ. CDR3 length: 13 amino acids. V shed 4 bases, J shed 8 bases, and the junction held 6 bases outside the gene matches. The DNA of the CDR3 is TGCGCCAGCAGCAACAGGACAGGGGACGGCTACACCTTC. It codes for CASSNRTGDGYTF.

V usage is TRBV11-2 and J usage is TRBJ1-6; D gene unclear. The ends were cut back, 4 bases at V and 9 bases at J, with 19 bases in the middle. CDR1 is SGHAT, CDR2 FQNNGV, per germline. The CDR3 is 16 amino acids. The CDR3 spells CASSSTPNSGFSPLHF. The DNA for the CDR3 is TGTGCCAGCAGCTCCACTCCCAACAGTGGGTTTTCACCCCTCCACTTT.

The chain uses TRBV2 and TRBJ2-7; D is possibly TRBD2 (7 bases). The CDR3 length is 16 residues. Germline V gene data show CDR1 as SNHLY and CDR2 as FYNNEI. V gave up 6 bases and J gave up 4 bases, with 22 bases separating them. DNA for the CDR3: TGTGCCAGCAGGGACGAAGTGTGGGGGGGCTCTTACGAGCAGTACTTC. Amino acids: CASRDEVWGGSYEQYF.

V and J are TRBV11-2 and TRBJ1-6; D remains unclear. The germline gives CDR1 SGHAT, CDR2 FQNNGV. The germline V and J ends were trimmed by 1 base and 7 bases, with 11 bases remaining between them. There are 15 residues in the CDR3. For the CDR3, the DNA is TGTGCCAGCAGCTTAGTGTACGGGGAAAATTCACCCCTCCACTTT. Amino acid sequence: CASSLVYGENSPLHF.

This clone was seen repeatedly, ten times or more. The J gene is TRBJ1-4, the V gene TRBV13; perhaps TRBD1 as D (6 bases). V was pared by 1 base and J by 8 bases, with 11 bases between. Germline V gene sequence: CDR1 PRHDT, CDR2 FYEKMQ (reference sequence). CDR3 length: 14 amino acids. CDR3 sequence reads: CASSLAGVHEKLFF. The CDR3, as DNA: TGTGCCAGCAGCTTAGCAGGGGTGCACGAAAAACTGTTTTTT.

The chain carries TRBV19 and TRBJ1-1; 8 bases match TRBD1. The CDR3 has 15 residues. The J segment lost 3 bases and the V segment lost 7 bases, leaving 10 bases of the junction unmatched. CDR1 and CDR2 (germline): LNHDA, SQIVND (reference sequence). DNA for the CDR3: TGTGCCAGTATAACAGGACAGGGAATAGACACTGAAGCTTTCTTT. The encoded protein is CASITGQGIDTEAFF.

This clone was detected a few times. The gene calls are TRBV7-9 and TRBJ1-3; the D gene is possibly TRBD1 (6 bases). The CDR3 runs to 17 residues. CDR1 is SEHNR and CDR2 is FQNEAQ in the germline V gene (reference sequence). The V gene lost 1 base and the J gene lost 4 bases, with 17 bases spanning the gap. The CDR3 region is CASSLEAGRGGGNTIYF. Written as DNA, the CDR3 is TGTGCCAGCAGCTTAGAGGCGGGCAGGGGTGGAGGAAACACCATATATTTT.

The chain employs TRBV6-5 and TRBJ1-1; D is ambiguous. Per the germline V gene, CDR1 is MNHEY and CDR2 is SVGAGI. The CDR3 spans 12 residues. V lost 5 bases, J lost 3 bases, and 7 bases lay in between. The DNA for the CDR3 is TGTGCCAGCAGTCAGATTTACACTGAAGCTTTCTTT. Protein product: CASSQIYTEAFF.

The chain links TRBV7-8 to TRBJ2-3, with 7 nucleotides matching TRBD1. V shed 5 bases, J shed 1 base, and the junction held 12 bases outside the gene matches. The CDR3 runs to 17 residues. Germline V gene lookup returns CDR1 SGHVS and CDR2 FQNEAQ. The CDR3 protein is CASSQGVRGRGTDTQYF. CDR3 sequence (DNA): TGTGCCAGCAGCCAAGGTGTGAGGGGGCGCGGCACAGATACGCAGTATTTT.

This rearrangement joins TRBV28 to TRBJ1-2; 9 bases match TRBD1. Trimming cost V 8 bases and J 4 bases; bases outside gene matches: 2. From germline, CDR1 is MDHEN and CDR2 SYDVKM. CDR3 size: 12 residues. DNA for the CDR3: TGTGCCAGCGGGGACAGGGCCTATGGCTACACCTTC. This codes for CASGDRAYGYTF.

This chain uses TRBV5-1 with TRBJ2-1; 9 bases are shared with TRBD1. The CDR3 loop spans 16 amino acids. Germline CDR1 SGHRS, CDR2 YFSETQ. Germline trimming cut 4 bases from V and 9 bases from J; bases unmatched to any gene: 14. Written as DNA, the CDR3 is TGCGCCAGCAGCCTCCTGGGACAGGGAGAATCGGGTGAGCAGTTCTTC. This translates into CASSLLGQGESGEQFF.

V is TRBV29-1 and J is TRBJ1-2; weak D call: TRBD1 (6 bases). Germline CDR1 reads SQVTM; CDR2 reads ANQGSEA. V lost 6 bases and J 2 bases, leaving 13 bases between the germline ends. CDR3 length: 13 residues. The CDR3 bases are TGCAGCGTGAGGGGGGGGCAGAACTATGGCTACACCTTC. Protein product: CSVRGGQNYGYTF.

V is TRBV5-1 and J is TRBJ2-5; TRBD2 agrees at 7 bases. The CDR3 spans 14 residues. Germline assignment: CDR1 SGHRS and CDR2 YFSETQ. After removal of 7 bases from V and 2 bases from J, the junction contained 8 bases not matched to a gene. This CDR3 reads CASCVGSGQETQYF. CDR3 bases: TGCGCCAGCTGCGTTGGTAGCGGGCAAGAGACCCAGTACTTC. Variable domain in full (rest from reference TRBV5-1 and TRBJ2-5): KAGVTQTPRYLIKTRGQQVTLSCSPISGHRSVSWYQQTPGQGLQFLFEYFSETQRNKGNFPGRFSGRQFSNSRSEMNVSTLELGDSALYLCASCVGSGQETQYFGPGTRLLVL.

The sample holds a few counts of this clone. This chain uses TRBV5-5 with TRBJ1-2; tentatively, D is TRBD1 (6 bases). The CDR3 runs to 12 residues. In germline, CDR1 is SGHKS, CDR2 YYEKEE (reference sequence). V lost 0 bases and J 8 bases, leaving 8 bases between the germline ends. The CDR3 reads CASSLDRVGYTF. In DNA form, the CDR3 reads TGTGCCAGCAGCTTGGACAGGGTCGGCTACACCTTC.

V gene TRBV5-4 combines with J gene TRBJ2-5; D is perhaps TRBD1 (6 bases). V lost 5 bases to trimming and J lost 1 base, with 9 bases between them. Germline lookup yields CDR1 SGHNT and CDR2 YYREEE (reference sequence). The CDR3 extends over 13 amino acids. In nucleotides, the CDR3 is TGTGCCAGCAGTGTGACAGGCCAAGAGACCCAGTACTTC. Translation gives CASSVTGQETQYF.

The chain has TRBV10-3 and TRBJ2-3; 12 bases map to TRBD2. CDR1 is ENHRY and CDR2 is SYGVKD in the germline V gene. This CDR3 contains 17 residues. V shed 0 bases and J 5 bases; nucleotides not matched to a gene: 6. The CDR3 bases are TGTGCCATCAGTGAGTCCCTAGCGGGGGGGCCCGGAGATACGCAGTATTTT. Protein product: CAISESLAGGPGDTQYF.

J is TRBJ2-5 and V is TRBV5-1; D possibly corresponds to TRBD2 (6 bases). The CDR3 covers 15 residues. CDR1 is SGHRS and CDR2 is YFSETQ in the germline V gene. Trimming removed 0 bases at V and 4 bases at J, with 13 bases between. CDR3 loop: CASSLVGGPLETQYF. The CDR3 DNA sequence: TGCGCCAGCAGCTTGGTGGGGGGACCTTTAGAGACCCAGTACTTC.

The rearrangement links TRBV11-2 to TRBJ1-6, with 8 bases that match TRBD1. The CDR3 contains 15 residues. CDR1 and CDR2 (germline): SGHAT, FQNNGV. Germline trimming cut 8 bases from V and 7 bases from J; bases unmatched to any gene: 10. In DNA form, the CDR3 reads TGTGCCAGCTCGCAGGTGGCAGGGGGCAATTCACCCCTCCACTTT. It specifies CASSQVAGGNSPLHF.

The gene calls are TRBV15 and TRBJ2-5, with D maybe TRBD2 (6 bases). Per germline, CDR1 LNHNV and CDR2 YYDKDF (reference sequence). V lost 1 base to trimming and J lost 0 bases, with 6 bases between them. The CDR3 is 14 amino acids. CDR3 residues: CATSRGGDQETQYF. As DNA, the CDR3 is TGTGCCACCAGCAGAGGGGGGGACCAAGAGACCCAGTACTTC.

This chain joins TRBV7-2 and TRBJ2-1; a possible D gene is TRBD2 (5 bases). CDR3 length: 15 amino acids. Germline CDR1 reads SGHTA; CDR2 reads FQGNSA. With 5 bases removed from V and 0 bases from J, the gap between germline ends came to 11 bases. This chain's CDR3 is CASSRGLSSYNEQFF. The CDR3 DNA follows: TGTGCCAGCAGCCGCGGACTCAGCTCCTACAATGAGCAGTTCTTC.

The rearrangement uses TRBV9 and TRBJ1-3; D call uncertain. CDR1 SGDLS and CDR2 YYNGEE come from the germline V gene. The CDR3 runs 17 residues. The ends were cut back, 0 bases at V and 0 bases at J, with 13 bases in the middle. The CDR3 DNA follows: TGTGCCAGCAGCGTAGATCCTGCGGGCCGCTCTGGAAACACCATATATTTT. This translates into CASSVDPAGRSGNTIYF.

This chain links TRBV19 with TRBJ1-6; the D is unclear. Trimming left V 1 base short and J 6 bases short, with 10 bases between. The CDR3 extends over 15 amino acids. CDR1 is LNHDA and CDR2 is SQIVND in the germline V gene (reference sequence). CDR3 region: CASSIGFQVNSPLHF. Written as DNA, the CDR3 is TGTGCCAGTAGTATAGGTTTCCAGGTTAATTCACCCCTCCACTTT.

This chain links TRBV9 with TRBJ2-7; perhaps TRBD1 as D (6 bases). V was cut by 3 bases and J by 5 bases, with 15 bases left in between. The CDR3 totals 14 residues. CDR1 and CDR2 from the germline V gene are SGDLS and YYNGEE. The CDR3 reads CASSARGSSNEQYF. In nucleotides, the CDR3 is TGTGCCAGCAGCGCCAGGGGTTCCTCTAACGAGCAGTACTTC.

The rearrangement links TRBV28 to TRBJ1-1; maybe TRBD1 (6 bases). V lost 6 bases to trimming and J lost 5 bases, with 16 bases between them. Germline lookup yields CDR1 MDHEN and CDR2 SYDVKM. The length of the CDR3 is 14 residues. The CDR3 DNA is TGTGCCAGCAGAAAGCAGGGGAGAGGGACTGAAGCTTTCTTT. Translated: CASRKQGRGTEAFF.

The chain joins TRBV4-3 to TRBJ1-4; D is undetermined. Germline V gives CDR1 LGHNA, CDR2 YSLEER. The germline V and J ends were trimmed by 0 bases and 6 bases, with 14 bases remaining between them. The CDR3 extends over 16 amino acids. The CDR3 loop reads CASSQDVAGSHEKLFF. The CDR3 DNA sequence: TGCGCCAGCAGCCAAGATGTGGCAGGTTCCCATGAAAAACTGTTTTTT.